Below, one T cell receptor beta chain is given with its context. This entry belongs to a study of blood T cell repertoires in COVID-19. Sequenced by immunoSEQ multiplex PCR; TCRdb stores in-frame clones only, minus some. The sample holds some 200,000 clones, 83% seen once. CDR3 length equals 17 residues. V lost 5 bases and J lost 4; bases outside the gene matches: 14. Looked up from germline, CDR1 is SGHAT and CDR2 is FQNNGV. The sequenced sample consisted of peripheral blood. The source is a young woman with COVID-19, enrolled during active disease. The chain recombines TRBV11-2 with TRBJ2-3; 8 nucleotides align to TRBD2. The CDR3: CASSRFLAGLVSDTQYF. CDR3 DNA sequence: TGTGCCAGCAGCAGGTTCCTAGCGGGTCTTGTTTCAGATACGCAGTATTTT. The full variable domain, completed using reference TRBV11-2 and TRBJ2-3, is EAGVAQSPRYKIIEKRQSVAFWCNPISGHATLYWYQQILGQGPKLLIQFQNNGVVDDSQLPKDRFSAERLKGVDSTLKIQPAKLEDSAVYLCASSRFLAGLVSDTQYFGPGTRLTVL.